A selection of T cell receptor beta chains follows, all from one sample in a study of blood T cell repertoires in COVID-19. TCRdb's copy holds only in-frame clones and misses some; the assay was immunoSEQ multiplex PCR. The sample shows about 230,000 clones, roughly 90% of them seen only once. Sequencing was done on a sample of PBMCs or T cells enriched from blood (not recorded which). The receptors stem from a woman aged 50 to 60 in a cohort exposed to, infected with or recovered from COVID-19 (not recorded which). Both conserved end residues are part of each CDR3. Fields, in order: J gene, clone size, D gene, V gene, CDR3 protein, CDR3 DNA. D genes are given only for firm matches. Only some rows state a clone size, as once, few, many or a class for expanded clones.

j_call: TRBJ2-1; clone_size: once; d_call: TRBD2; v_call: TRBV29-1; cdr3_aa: CSVDTSGSPYNEQFF; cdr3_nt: TGCAGCGTTGATACTAGCGGATCGCCTTACAATGAGCAGTTCTTC
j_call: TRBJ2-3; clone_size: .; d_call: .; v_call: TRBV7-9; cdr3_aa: CASSLISGITDTQYF; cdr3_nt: TGTGCCAGCAGCTTAATAAGCGGCATCACAGATACGCAGTATTTT
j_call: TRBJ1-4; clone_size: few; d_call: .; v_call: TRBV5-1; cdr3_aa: CASSHSTGPRGRELFF; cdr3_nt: TGCGCCAGCAGCCATTCTACAGGGCCCCGCGGTCGTGAACTGTTTTTT
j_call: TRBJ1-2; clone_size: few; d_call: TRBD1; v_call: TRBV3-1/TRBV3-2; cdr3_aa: CASSPLGGGGGYTF; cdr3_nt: TGTGCCAGCAGCCCTCTCGGAGGGGGCGGTGGCTACACCTTC
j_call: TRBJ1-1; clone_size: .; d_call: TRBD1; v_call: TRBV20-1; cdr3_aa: CSASRSGQGNTEAFF; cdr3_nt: TGCAGTGCTAGTCGGTCGGGACAGGGGAACACTGAAGCTTTCTTT
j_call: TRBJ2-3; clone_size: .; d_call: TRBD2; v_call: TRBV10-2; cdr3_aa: CASSIAGRWDTQYF; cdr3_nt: TGCGCCAGCAGTATAGCGGGGCGGTGGGATACGCAGTATTTT
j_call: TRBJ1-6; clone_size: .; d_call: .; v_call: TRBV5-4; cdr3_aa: CASSLDTINSPLHF; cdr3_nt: TGTGCCAGCAGCTTGGACACCATCAATTCACCCCTCCACTTT
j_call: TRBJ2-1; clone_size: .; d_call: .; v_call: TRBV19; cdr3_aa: CASSKRGSPSYNEQFF; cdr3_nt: TGTGCCAGTAGTAAACGGGGTTCGCCTTCCTACAATGAGCAGTTCTTC
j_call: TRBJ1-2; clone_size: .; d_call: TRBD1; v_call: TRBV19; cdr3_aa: CASSIGLGQGVYGYTF; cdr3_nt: TGTGCCAGTAGTATAGGTCTGGGACAGGGCGTCTATGGCTACACCTTC
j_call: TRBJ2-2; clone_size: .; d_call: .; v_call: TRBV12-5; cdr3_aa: CASGLISTGELFF; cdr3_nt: TGTGCTAGTGGTTTGATATCCACCGGGGAGCTGTTTTTT
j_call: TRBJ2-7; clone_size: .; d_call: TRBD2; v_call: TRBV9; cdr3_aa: CASSASGTSFYEQYF; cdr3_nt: TGTGCCAGCAGCGCATCCGGGACTAGCTTCTACGAGCAGTACTTC
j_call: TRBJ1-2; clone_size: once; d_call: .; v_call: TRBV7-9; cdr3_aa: CASSEQDTYYGYTF; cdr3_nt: TGTGCCAGCAGCGAGCAGGACACTTACTATGGCTACACCTTC
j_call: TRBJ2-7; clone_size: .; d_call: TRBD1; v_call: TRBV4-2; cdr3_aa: CASSRKMDRDYEQYF; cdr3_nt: TGTGCCAGCAGCAGGAAGATGGACAGGGACTACGAGCAGTACTTC
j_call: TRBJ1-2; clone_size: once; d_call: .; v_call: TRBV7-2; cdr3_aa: CASSLASSRGYGYTF; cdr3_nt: TGTGCCAGCAGCTTAGCGAGTTCTAGGGGCTATGGCTACACCTTC
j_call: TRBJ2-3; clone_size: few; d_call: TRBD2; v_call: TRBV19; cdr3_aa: CASSIGLAGGDTQYF; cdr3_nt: TGTGCCAGTAGTATAGGACTAGCGGGGGGAGATACGCAGTATTTT
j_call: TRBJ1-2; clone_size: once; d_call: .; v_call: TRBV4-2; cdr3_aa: CASSQVSPGPIAGYTF; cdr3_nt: TGTGCCAGCAGCCAAGTGTCCCCAGGGCCTATCGCTGGCTACACCTTC
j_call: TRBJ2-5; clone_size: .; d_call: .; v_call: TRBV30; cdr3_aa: CAWSDRFQETQYF; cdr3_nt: TGTGCCTGGAGTGACAGATTCCAAGAGACCCAGTACTTC
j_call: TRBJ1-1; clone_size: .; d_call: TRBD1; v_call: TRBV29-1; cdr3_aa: CSVTTGFLTEAFF; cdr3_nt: TGCAGCGTCACGACAGGGTTCTTAACTGAAGCTTTCTTT
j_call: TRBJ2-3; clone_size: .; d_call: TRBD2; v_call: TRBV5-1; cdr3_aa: CASSLPSGNTDTQYF; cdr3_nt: TGCGCCAGCAGCTTGCCCAGCGGGAACACAGATACGCAGTATTTT
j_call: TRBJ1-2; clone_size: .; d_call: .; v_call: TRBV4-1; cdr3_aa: CASSQDREEGYTF; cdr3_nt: TGCGCCAGCAGCCAAGACAGGGAGGAAGGCTACACCTTC
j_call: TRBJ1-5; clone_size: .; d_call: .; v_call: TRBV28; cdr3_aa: CASSLRGQPQHF; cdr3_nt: TGTGCCAGCAGTTTAAGGGGCCAGCCCCAGCATTTT
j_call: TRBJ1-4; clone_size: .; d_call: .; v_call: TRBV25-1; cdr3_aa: CASSEGGATNEKLFF; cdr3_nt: TGTGCCAGCAGTGAGGGGGGGGCAACTAATGAAAAACTGTTTTTT
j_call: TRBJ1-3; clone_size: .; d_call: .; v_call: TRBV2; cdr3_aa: CATSLDRPQASGNTIYF; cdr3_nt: TGTGCCACGTCCCTAGACAGGCCCCAGGCCTCTGGAAACACCATATATTTT